A single sample is the source of the 13 T cell receptor beta chains below, sequenced in a study of cytomegalovirus exposure and HLA in healthy donors. PCR used 60 Vbeta primers and 13 Jbeta primers. The protocol was immunoSEQ multiplex PCR, while the TCRdb copy is restricted to in-frame clones and leaves out a portion. The sample includes 100,000 to 120,000 clones, around 80% seen only once; the top ten take approximately 6.9%. Sequenced material: PBMCs. Source of these receptors: a man younger than 40 in good health and CMV-seropositive.

The chain employs TRBV6-1 and TRBJ1-2; 8 nucleotides align to TRBD1. CDR1 and CDR2 from the germline V gene are MNHNS and SASEGT. V trimming: 7 bases; J trimming: 4 bases; junction bases outside the gene matches: 8. There are 14 residues in the CDR3. The DNA of the CDR3 is TGTGCCAGCACCTTGGACAGGGCGTTCTATGGCTACACCTTC. Translating gives CASTLDRAFYGYTF.

The V and J genes are TRBV13 and TRBJ2-3; 16 nucleotides line up with TRBD2. The V segment lost 2 bases and the J segment 4 bases; nucleotides outside the gene matches: 6. From germline, CDR1 is PRHDT and CDR2 FYEKMQ (reference sequence). This CDR3 has 18 amino acids. The CDR3 sequence is CASSLPGLAGGRADTQYF. In DNA form, the CDR3 reads TGTGCCAGCAGCTTACCGGGACTAGCGGGGGGGCGAGCAGATACGCAGTATTTT.

The chain links TRBV19 to TRBJ1-6, with unresolved D. CDR3 length equals 13 residues. Trimming took 4 bases from V and 9 from J, leaving 10 bases between them. Germline V lookup: CDR1 LNHDA, CDR2 SQIVND (reference sequence). The CDR3 reads CASSNPIGSPLHF. The CDR3 coding sequence is TGTGCCAGTAGTAACCCAATCGGTTCACCCCTCCACTTT.

This clone was counted only a few times. The V gene is TRBV19, the J gene TRBJ2-1, with TRBD2 identical over 8 bases. Germline CDR1 and CDR2: LNHDA and SQIVND (reference sequence). The V and J ends lost 2 bases and 7 bases, in that order; junction bases with no gene match: 7. This CDR3 spans 15 amino acids. The CDR3 nucleotides are TGTGCCAGTAGTATAATCGGGGGGGCCCCGAATGAGCAGTTCTTC. Protein product: CASSIIGGAPNEQFF.

The rearrangement links TRBV5-1 to TRBJ1-2; 11 positions match TRBD1. Trimming removed 3 bases from V and 6 bases from J; junction bases left unmatched: 1. The CDR3 runs to 13 residues. Germline values: CDR1 SGHRS, CDR2 YFSETQ. The CDR3 DNA reads TGCGCCAGCAGCTCGGGACAGGGGGATGGCTACACCTTC. Protein sequence: CASSSGQGDGYTF.

This sequence joins TRBV29-1 and TRBJ2-1; TRBD1 matches 9 bases. The germline V gene encodes CDR1 SQVTM and CDR2 ANQGSEA. J lost 9 bases, V lost 2 bases, and 2 bases had no gene match. This CDR3 has 12 residues. The CDR3 DNA follows: TGCAGCGTTGAAAGGGACAGGGTTGAGCAGTTCTTC. This sequence encodes CSVERDRVEQFF.

The rearrangement joins TRBV15 to TRBJ1-1; no clear D gene. Trimming removed 3 bases at V and 3 bases at J, with 11 bases between. The CDR3 is 14 residues long. Per germline, CDR1 LNHNV and CDR2 YYDKDF (reference sequence). For the CDR3, the DNA is TGTGCCACCAGCAGCAACCCAGGCGACACTGAAGCTTTCTTT. Amino acids: CATSSNPGDTEAFF.

The chain is built from TRBV5-6 and TRBJ2-3; 8 bases match TRBD2. Trimming at V came to 0 bases and at J to 2 bases, leaving 11 bases not matched to a gene. This CDR3 has 18 amino acids. From germline, CDR1 is SGHDT and CDR2 YYEEEE. CDR3 sequence reads: CASSLGPPGGRDTDTQYF. As DNA, the CDR3 is TGTGCCAGCAGCTTGGGCCCCCCGGGGGGGCGAGACACAGATACGCAGTATTTT.

The CDR3 loop is CASSSYSYQPQHF. DNA of the CDR3: TGTGCCAGCAGTTCTTACAGTTATCAGCCCCAGCATTTT. J is TRBJ1-5 and V is TRBV27; no definite D call. V was shortened by 4 bases and J by 5 bases, with 9 bases between the two germline ends. From germline, CDR1 is MNHEY and CDR2 SMNVEV (reference sequence). This CDR3 region has 13 residues.

The chain is built from TRBV27 and TRBJ2-2; possibly TRBD1 for D (6 bases). The germline V gene has CDR1 MNHEY and CDR2 SMNVEV (reference sequence). V lost 6 bases and J lost 8, with 34 bases in between. This CDR3 comprises 20 residues. CDR3 sequence: CASRFEYRVSPDVVSGELFF. As DNA, the CDR3 is TGTGCCAGCAGGTTCGAGTACAGGGTGTCCCCGGATGTGGTCTCGGGGGAGCTGTTTTTT.

This chain connects TRBV6-6 to TRBJ1-1; D not resolved. CDR3 size: 12 residues. Germline V lookup: CDR1 MNHNY, CDR2 SVGAGI (reference sequence). The V end lost 2 bases, the J end lost 5 bases, and 6 bases lay between the germline ends. The CDR3 here is CASSYPSTEAFF. In nucleotides, the CDR3 is TGTGCCAGCAGTTACCCCTCGACTGAAGCTTTCTTT.

The chain combines TRBV6-6 with TRBJ1-4; 10 bases are a match to TRBD1. Germline V gene sequence: CDR1 MNHNY, CDR2 SVGAGI (reference sequence). This CDR3 region has 14 residues. V lost 2 bases to trimming and J lost 8 bases; unmatched junction nucleotides: 2. The CDR3 loop reads CASSYGQGEEKLFF. The CDR3 coding sequence is TGTGCCAGCAGTTACGGACAGGGGGAAGAAAAACTGTTTTTT.

V is TRBV5-1 and J is TRBJ1-5, with TRBD1 as a possible D gene (5 bases). Germline-derived CDR1 and CDR2 are SGHRS and YFSETQ. The V end was cut by 5 bases, the J end by 5 bases, with 11 bases between. The CDR3 has 13 residues. CDR3 in amino acids: CASSPEGHQPQHF. The CDR3, as DNA: TGCGCCAGCAGTCCGGAGGGGCATCAGCCCCAGCATTTT.